The entry that follows covers one TCR beta chain sequence. This CDR3 spans 15 amino acids. Assay: immunoSEQ multiplex PCR; the TCRdb copy retains only in-frame clones and omits some. The table has some 250,000 clones, approximately 87% seen once; the top ten hold about 5.9%. The sample originates from a study of blood T cell repertoires in COVID-19. This chain connects TRBV21-1 to TRBJ2-7; the table calls TRBD1, which could not be checked here. TRBV21-1 is annotated as a pseudogene. What was sequenced was peripheral blood. The TCR was taken from a man in his sixties with acute or convalescent COVID-19. The CDR3 region has the DNA TGTGCCAGCAGCAGAGTAGAGGGGGCGCGGTACGAGCAGTACTTC. Residues: CASSRVEGARYEQYF.